One and the same sample provided the 27 T cell receptor beta chains below, sequenced in a study of cytotoxic CD8 clonotypes in ibrutinib-treated CLL. The assay was immunoSEQ multiplex PCR, and TCRdb's table has in-frame clones only and misses some. This sample carries about 140,000 clones, around 80% of them seen once, and the ten largest clones take 7.5% to 9%. The starting material was PBMCs, obtained after 36 months of ibrutinib treatment. The receptors were sampled from a human donor with chronic lymphocytic leukemia.

CDR3 region: CSVEDRRVGYNRNEQFF. In DNA form, the CDR3 reads TGCAGCGTTGAAGATAGGCGGGTGGGCTATAACCGGAATGAGCAGTTCTTC. The chain employs TRBV29-1 and TRBJ2-1, with a weak D call TRBD2 (5 bases). The V end lost 0 bases, the J end lost 7 bases, and 22 bases lay between the germline ends. CDR3 length: 17 amino acids. Germline CDR1 SQVTM, CDR2 ANQGSEA.

The J gene is TRBJ1-1, the V gene TRBV20-1; no clear D gene. This CDR3 has 11 amino acids. V gave up 7 bases and J gave up 5 bases, with 11 bases separating them. Germline CDR1 reads DFQATT; CDR2 reads SNEGSKA (reference sequence). Here the CDR3 DNA reads TGCAGTGTGAGCGGGGAGACTGAAGCTTTCTTT. This translates into CSVSGETEAFF.

The chain has TRBV27 and TRBJ2-2, with D possibly being TRBD2 (6 bases). Per germline, CDR1 MNHEY and CDR2 SMNVEV (reference sequence). The CDR3 runs 17 residues. The ends were cut back, 5 bases at V and 2 bases at J, with 18 bases in the middle. The CDR3 DNA sequence: TGTGCCAGCAGTCCGATGTGGACTACTGCCAACACCGGGGAGCTGTTTTTT. This gives the protein CASSPMWTTANTGELFF.

V is TRBV4-2 and J is TRBJ2-1; unclear D gene. The germline V and J ends were trimmed by 0 bases and 5 bases, with 5 bases remaining between them. From germline, CDR1 is LGHNA and CDR2 YNFKEQ. The CDR3 is 13 residues long. The DNA of the CDR3 is TGTGCCAGCAGCCAAGATAGGCACAATGAGCAGTTCTTC. Translation gives CASSQDRHNEQFF.

This chain joins TRBV18 and TRBJ2-5; D perhaps matches TRBD1 (5 bases). Germline CDR1 reads KGHSH; CDR2 reads LQKENI. There are 15 residues in the CDR3. V was clipped by 6 bases and J by 1 base, with 15 bases between them. The DNA of the CDR3 is TGTGCCAGCTCCCCCTTTTCGCAGGGCCAAGAGACCCAGTACTTC. Encoded protein: CASSPFSQGQETQYF.

This chain uses TRBV5-1 with TRBJ2-3; 13 bases are a match to TRBD2. Germline trimming cut 3 bases from V and 2 bases from J; bases unmatched to any gene: 12. The CDR3 extends over 19 amino acids. CDR1 is SGHRS and CDR2 is YFSETQ in the germline V gene. As DNA, the CDR3 is TGCGCCAGCAGCTCAAGCTCACTAGCGGGGGGGTTCTACACAGATACGCAGTATTTT. Its translation: CASSSSSLAGGFYTDTQYF.

The CDR3 DNA is TGTGCCAGCAGCTTAGGCGCTAGCGGCTACGAGCAGTACTTC. Translated, it gives CASSLGASGYEQYF. This chain uses TRBV7-9 with TRBJ2-7; 7 nucleotides align to TRBD2. Germline V CDR1 and CDR2: SEHNR, FQNEAQ (reference sequence). The V gene end was trimmed by 1 base and the J gene end by 3 bases; junction bases not matched to a gene: 3. This CDR3 is 14 amino acids long.

J is TRBJ2-7 and V is TRBV6-5; 10 nucleotides agree with TRBD1. Germline CDR1 is MNHEY and CDR2 is SVGAGI. V lost 2 bases to trimming and J lost 2 bases; unmatched junction nucleotides: 3. The CDR3 totals 15 residues. CDR3 coding DNA: TGTGCCAGCAGTTACCCGGGACAGGGGACCTACGAGCAGTACTTC. Translated, it gives CASSYPGQGTYEQYF.

The chain's CDR3 is CASSTGTARRNTGELFF. The CDR3 coding sequence is TGTGCCAGTAGTACCGGGACAGCACGCAGGAACACCGGGGAGCTGTTTTTT. The chain uses TRBV19 and TRBJ2-2; TRBD1 matches 7 bases. Per the germline V gene, CDR1 is LNHDA and CDR2 is SQIVND (reference sequence). This CDR3 has 17 residues. Germline trimming cut 4 bases from V and 1 base from J; bases unmatched to any gene: 9.

The chain employs TRBV5-1 and TRBJ1-6; no clear D gene. CDR1 and CDR2 (germline): SGHRS, YFSETQ. The CDR3 loop spans 16 amino acids. Trimming stripped 7 bases from V and 7 bases from J, with 21 bases between. For the CDR3, the DNA is TGCGCCAGCCGGTCATTGGGTGCAGGTCCCAATTCACCCCTCCACTTT. It encodes CASRSLGAGPNSPLHF.

The chain couples TRBV4-1 to TRBJ2-1, with 8 bases matching TRBD2. The germline gives CDR1 MGHRA, CDR2 YSYEKL. The V gene end was trimmed by 1 base and the J gene end by 4 bases; junction bases not matched to a gene: 6. The CDR3 totals 16 residues. In DNA form, the CDR3 reads TGCGCCAGCAGCCAAGGGGCCTCGGGGGGGTACAATGAGCAGTTCTTC. Translated, it gives CASSQGASGGYNEQFF.

Only a few counts were recorded for this clone. This rearrangement joins TRBV18 to TRBJ1-4, with 7 bases aligning to TRBD1. The CDR3 length is 16 residues. CDR1 is KGHSH and CDR2 is LQKENI in the germline V gene. V gave up 8 bases and J gave up 7 bases; unmatched junction bases: 16. The CDR3 loop is CASRLRGGTESEKLFF. The CDR3 nucleotides are TGTGCCAGCAGACTAAGAGGAGGGACAGAGAGTGAAAAACTGTTTTTT.

This chain connects TRBV5-6 to TRBJ2-1; 8 positions match TRBD2. V was pared by 5 bases and J by 2 bases, with 6 bases of the junction left unmatched. CDR1 is SGHDT, CDR2 YYEEEE, per germline. The CDR3 sequence is 15 residues long. CDR3 residues: CASRWGSGTYNEQFF. DNA for the CDR3: TGTGCCAGCAGGTGGGGTAGCGGGACCTACAATGAGCAGTTCTTC.

The chain employs TRBV18 and TRBJ2-2; D possibly corresponds to TRBD1 (7 bases). The CDR3 has 16 residues. Germline-derived CDR1 and CDR2 are KGHSH and LQKENI. Trimming cost V 3 bases and J 0 bases, with 11 bases left between them. CDR3 sequence (DNA): TGTGCCAGCTCACCCCAGGGGGGTGCGAACACCGGGGAGCTGTTTTTT. Protein: CASSPQGGANTGELFF.

CDR3 sequence: CASSLTDRVAYEQYF. CDR3 DNA: TGTGCCAGCAGCCTGACGGACAGGGTCGCCTACGAGCAGTACTTC. The chain is built from TRBV5-6 and TRBJ2-7; 8 nucleotides align to TRBD1. This CDR3 is built from 15 residues. The germline gives CDR1 SGHDT, CDR2 YYEEEE. With V trimmed by 4 bases and J by 2 bases, 8 bases remained unmatched.

This clone was recorded once. This rearrangement joins TRBV25-1 to TRBJ1-1; no definite D call. This CDR3 contains 14 residues. V gave up 1 base and J gave up 1 base, with 7 bases separating them. Looked up from germline, CDR1 is MGHDK and CDR2 is SYGVNS. The CDR3 DNA follows: TGTGCCAGCAGTGAATCAACCCCGAACACTGAAGCTTTCTTT. Its translation: CASSESTPNTEAFF. Full variable domain (missing parts from reference TRBV25-1 and TRBJ1-1): EADIYQTPRYLVIGTGKKITLECSQTMGHDKMYWYQQDPGMELHLIHYSYGVNSTEKGDLSSESTVSRIRTEHFPLTLESARPSHTSQYLCASSESTPNTEAFFGQGTRLTVV.

The CDR3 DNA follows: TGTGCCAGCACCCCAGGGATGAGGGCTACAGATACGCAGTATTTT. It specifies CASTPGMRATDTQYF. This chain links TRBV6-1 with TRBJ2-3; D is possibly TRBD1 or TRBD2 (5 bases each). From germline, CDR1 is MNHNS and CDR2 SASEGT. There are 15 residues in the CDR3. V dropped 7 bases and J dropped 3 bases, with 17 bases sitting between them.

This chain connects TRBV5-1 to TRBJ1-2, with D maybe TRBD1 (5 bases). The CDR3 is 13 residues long. Trimming removed 3 bases at V and 7 bases at J, with 13 bases between. Germline V lookup: CDR1 SGHRS, CDR2 YFSETQ. This CDR3 reads CASSSIREGGYTF. The CDR3 nucleotides read TGCGCCAGCAGCTCGATCAGGGAAGGTGGCTACACCTTC. The whole variable domain, filled in from reference TRBV5-1 and TRBJ1-2, reads KAGVTQTPRYLIKTRGQQVTLSCSPISGHRSVSWYQQTPGQGLQFLFEYFSETQRNKGNFPGRFSGRQFSNSRSEMNVSTLELGDSALYLCASSSIREGGYTFGSGTRLTVV.

This clone was counted once. The genes are TRBV27 and TRBJ2-6; TRBD2 aligns across 7 bases. The CDR3 totals 15 residues. Per the germline V gene, CDR1 is MNHEY and CDR2 is SMNVEV (reference sequence). V trimming: 5 bases; J trimming: 2 bases; junction bases outside the gene matches: 3. The CDR3, as DNA: TGTGCCAGCAGTCACGGGACTACTGGGGCCAACGTCCTGACTTTC. Translation: CASSHGTTGANVLTF. Full variable domain (outside the CDR3, taken from reference TRBV27 and TRBJ2-6): EAQVTQNPRYLITVTGKKLTVTCSQNMNHEYMSWYRQDPGLGLRQIYYSMNVEVTDKGDVPEGYKVSRKEKRNFPLILESPSPNQTSLYFCASSHGTTGANVLTFGAGSRLTVL.

V and J are TRBV4-2 and TRBJ2-5; the D gene could be TRBD1 or TRBD2 (6 bases each). V lost 3 bases, J lost 7 bases, and 18 bases lay in between. Per germline, CDR1 LGHNA and CDR2 YNFKEQ. CDR3 length equals 15 residues. DNA of the CDR3: TGTGCCAGCAGCCAGGCCGGGGACTCCAGGGGGACCCAGTACTTC. Amino acids: CASSQAGDSRGTQYF.

The V call is TRBV9, the J call TRBJ1-1; no clear D gene. Trimming removed 0 bases from V and 4 bases from J, with 7 bases in between. This CDR3 is built from 13 residues. CDR1 and CDR2 (germline): SGDLS, YYNGEE. CDR3 sequence reads: CASSVAGFTEAFF. The CDR3 region has the DNA TGTGCCAGCAGCGTAGCAGGATTCACTGAAGCTTTCTTT.

J is TRBJ2-7 and V is TRBV6-5, with TRBD2 matching 7 bases. Germline loops: CDR1 MNHEY, CDR2 SVGAGI. CDR3 length: 15 amino acids. The ends lost 3 bases at V and 7 bases at J; junction bases unmatched: 12. CDR3 nucleotide sequence: TGTGCCAGCAGTTATCGTGGGACGGGGGGTTATGAGCAGTACTTC. It encodes CASSYRGTGGYEQYF.

This chain connects TRBV6-5 to TRBJ2-7; D may be TRBD2 (5 bases). The germline V and J ends were trimmed by 0 bases and 2 bases, with 8 bases remaining between them. Germline CDR1 MNHEY, CDR2 SVGAGI. CDR3 length: 14 residues. CDR3 nucleotides: TGTGCCAGCAGTTACTCGAGAGGGCCCTACGAGCAGTACTTC. Amino acids: CASSYSRGPYEQYF.

CDR3 nucleotide sequence: TGTGCCAGCAGTGACTCTCCGGGACAGGGGGCAACTGAGCAGTTCTTC. Protein sequence: CASSDSPGQGATEQFF. J is TRBJ2-1 and V is TRBV6-4, with 12 bases fitting TRBD1. V trimming: 0 bases; J trimming: 9 bases; junction bases outside the gene matches: 6. Germline-derived CDR1 and CDR2 are MRHNA and SNTAGT. The CDR3 covers 16 residues.

This clone is a singleton in its sample. The J gene is TRBJ2-7, the V gene TRBV29-1; 7 bases agree with TRBD1. The trim removed 1 base at V and 2 bases at J, leaving 11 bases unmatched. Germline CDR1 reads SQVTM; CDR2 reads ANQGSEA. This CDR3 has 16 amino acids. The CDR3 reads CSVEGGAGGPPYEQYF. In DNA form, the CDR3 reads TGCAGCGTTGAAGGAGGGGCAGGGGGTCCACCCTACGAGCAGTACTTC.

There are a few counts of this clone. The CDR3 sequence: CASSLGVRETQYF. CDR3 DNA sequence: TGTGCCAGCAGCCTAGGGGTCCGGGAGACCCAGTACTTC. The V call is TRBV7-7, the J call TRBJ2-5, with a tentative D call TRBD1 (5 bases). From germline, CDR1 is SSHAT and CDR2 FNYEAQ (reference sequence). The CDR3 runs to 13 residues. The germline V and J ends were trimmed by 5 bases and 5 bases, with 12 bases remaining between them.

This chain's CDR3 is CATSSGTTYEQYF. The CDR3 nucleotides are TGTGCCACCTCTAGCGGGACGACCTACGAGCAGTACTTC. The chain carries TRBV27 and TRBJ2-7; TRBD2 aligns across 9 bases. The V and J ends lost 10 bases and 2 bases, in that order; junction bases with no gene match: 6. Germline loops: CDR1 MNHEY, CDR2 SMNVEV (reference sequence). This CDR3 spans 13 amino acids.